Listed below are T cell receptor beta chains from one sample, sequenced in a study of T cell responses to AZD1222 COVID-19 vaccine. Profiling relied on immunoSEQ multiplex PCR, and the TCRdb table lists in-frame clones only, not all of them. This table has about 86,000 clones, roughly 90% appearing once. This specimen consisted of peripheral blood, obtained 28 days after the second AZD1222 dose. These receptors were collected from an adult who received the AZD1222 COVID-19 vaccine. The CDR3 runs from the conserved cysteine through the conserved F or W. The D gene is left open where the match is weak. The size entry is marked missing in some rows and otherwise reads once, few, many or a size class.

>.|TRBJ2-3|TRBV6-4|TRBD2
TGTGCCAGCAGCGGGACTAGCGGGAGGCCAGATACGCAGTATTTT
CASSGTSGRPDTQYF
>.|TRBJ2-5|TRBV6-5|TRBD1
TGTGCCAGCAGATTGACAGGGTGGGAGACCCAGTACTTC
CASRLTGWETQYF
>.|TRBJ2-1|TRBV7-9|.
TGTGCCAGCAGCTTATGGACTGTAAACAATGAGCAGTTCTTC
CASSLWTVNNEQFF
>.|TRBJ1-5|TRBV7-8|TRBD1
TGTGCCAGCAGCCCCAGTCAGGGACAGGTTGGACAGCCCCAGCATTTT
CASSPSQGQVGQPQHF
>medium-sized|TRBJ2-7|TRBV9|.
TGTGCCAGCAGCGTGTTGGGCGGCGAGCAGTACTTC
CASSVLGGEQYF
>.|TRBJ1-1|TRBV20-1|.
TGCAGTGCTAGTCTTACGGGGAACACTGAAGCTTTCTTT
CSASLTGNTEAFF
>.|TRBJ2-1|TRBV5-1|TRBD2
TGCGCCAGCAGCTTGCTAGCGGGAGGTCAAAATGAGCAGTTCTTC
CASSLLAGGQNEQFF
>.|TRBJ2-7|TRBV7-9|.
TGTGCCAGCAGCTCGATGACAGTCGTGGGGTACGAGCAGTACTTC
CASSSMTVVGYEQYF
>.|TRBJ2-3|TRBV9|TRBD2
TGTGCCAGCAGCGTCGGAGGGCTAGCGGGAGTCACAGATACGCAGTATTTT
CASSVGGLAGVTDTQYF
>.|TRBJ1-1|TRBV19|TRBD1
TGTGCCAGTAGTATCCAGGGGGTAGGGAACACTGAAGCTTTCTTT
CASSIQGVGNTEAFF
>.|TRBJ2-1|TRBV7-2|.
TGTGCCAGCAGCCAACGACTAGTGCGGGACAATGAGCAGTTCTTC
CASSQRLVRDNEQFF
>once|TRBJ1-4|TRBV15|.
TGTGCCACCAGCAGAGATCGCCCGACTAATGAAAAACTGTTTTTT
CATSRDRPTNEKLFF
>.|TRBJ2-3|TRBV5-5|TRBD2
TGTGCCAGCAGCTTCGGACTAGCGGCCACAGATACGCAGTATTTT
CASSFGLAATDTQYF
>.|TRBJ2-5|TRBV27|TRBD2
TGTGCCAGCAGTCGATGGACTAGCGGAGTACAAGAGACCCAGTACTTC
CASSRWTSGVQETQYF
>few|TRBJ2-7|TRBV28|.
TGTGCCAGCAGTTTGATCCGACCCTACGAGCAGTACTTC
CASSLIRPYEQYF
>.|TRBJ1-5|TRBV21-1|.
TGTGCCAGCAGCAAAGCGCTTTTACAGAACAATCAGCCCCAGCATTTT
CASSKALLQNNQPQHF
>once|TRBJ1-2|TRBV5-8|.
TGTGCCAGCAGCACCCTCCAAAAAAACTATGGCTACACCTTC
CASSTLQKNYGYTF
>once|TRBJ1-3|TRBV2|.
TGTGCCAGCATGTGGCAAAACACCATATATTTT
CASMWQNTIYF
>once|TRBJ1-2|TRBV6-6|TRBD1
TGTGCCAGTAGGGGGACAGGAGAATACTATGGCTACACCTTC
CASRGTGEYYGYTF
>.|TRBJ2-1|TRBV7-6|TRBD2
TGTGCCAGCAGCTTAGCGGGGACTAGCGGTCACAATGAGCAGTTCTTC
CASSLAGTSGHNEQFF
>.|TRBJ2-1|TRBV20-1|TRBD1
TGCAGTACAGACAGGGGCGAGGGGCAGTTCTTC
CSTDRGEGQFF
>.|TRBJ1-3|TRBV5-4|.
TGTGCCAGCAGCACGGAGGGCACCATATATTTT
CASSTEGTIYF
>.|TRBJ2-5|TRBV7-6|.
TGTGCCAGCAGCTTAGTTCAAGAGACCCAGTACTTC
CASSLVQETQYF
>.|TRBJ2-7|TRBV5-1|TRBD2
TGCGCCAGCAGCTTGGGAGCTAGCGGCTACTCCTACGAGCAGTACTTC
CASSLGASGYSYEQYF
>.|TRBJ1-3|TRBV18|.
TGTGCCAGCTCGGACGGATGGGGAAACACCATATATTTT
CASSDGWGNTIYF
>.|TRBJ2-3|TRBV5-6|.
TGTGCCAGCAGCTTGGATCTGCCAGTGGCAGATACGCAGTATTTT
CASSLDLPVADTQYF
>few|TRBJ2-2|TRBV19|.
TGTGCCAGCAAGCTCGGACTACAAGAACCCGGGGAGCTGTTTTTT
CASKLGLQEPGELFF
>.|TRBJ2-7|TRBV12-5|.
TGTGCTAGTGGTTCGGGACAATCCAGCTCCTACGAGCAGTACTTC
CASGSGQSSSYEQYF
>.|TRBJ1-5|TRBV6-5|.
TGTGCCAGCAGTTACGGGGGGGCGAGCAATCAGCCCCAGCATTTT
CASSYGGASNQPQHF
>once|TRBJ2-1|TRBV27|TRBD2
TGTGCCAGCAGTTTCGGGACTAGCGGAGGTGATTATGAGCAGTTCTTC
CASSFGTSGGDYEQFF
>.|TRBJ1-1|TRBV3-1/TRBV3-2|.
TGTGCCAGCAGGGAGACACGGAGGGCGAACACTGAAGCTTTCTTT
CASRETRRANTEAFF
>.|TRBJ1-2|TRBV4-3|.
TGCGCCAGCAGCCTTCGGACCGGGGCTGAGGCTAACTATGGCTACACCTTC
CASSLRTGAEANYGYTF
>.|TRBJ1-1|TRBV6-5|.
TGTGCCAGCAGCGGGGGGGGATACACTGAAGCTTTCTTT
CASSGGGYTEAFF
>.|TRBJ1-2|TRBV23-1|.
TGCGCCAGCAGTCAGGCAGGGCCGTATGGCTACACCTTC
CASSQAGPYGYTF
>.|TRBJ2-2|TRBV19|TRBD1
TGTGCCACCCGACAGGGGAACACCGGGGAGCTGTTTTTT
CATRQGNTGELFF
>.|TRBJ1-3|TRBV30|.
TGTGCCTGGAGTGAAGGAAACACCATATATTTT
CAWSEGNTIYF
>.|TRBJ2-3|TRBV7-2|TRBD2
TGTGCCAGCAGCAAGAGCGGGAACTTAGATACGCAGTATTTT
CASSKSGNLDTQYF
>.|TRBJ2-3|TRBV5-1|TRBD2
TGCGCCAGCAGCCCGGAGGGGACTAGCGGATCTACGCAGTATTTT
CASSPEGTSGSTQYF
>.|TRBJ2-2|TRBV18|.
TGTCGGGACTCCCTTCCCATAAAATCGAACACCGGGGAGCTGTTTTTT
CRDSLPIKSNTGELFF
>.|TRBJ2-7|TRBV7-2|TRBD2
TGTGCCAGCAGCGTGACTAGCGGGAGGGCCGTCGAGCAGTACTTC
CASSVTSGRAVEQYF
>.|TRBJ2-1|TRBV20-1|.
TGCAGTGCTAGGGCCGATCGGGGGCAGTTCTTC
CSARADRGQFF